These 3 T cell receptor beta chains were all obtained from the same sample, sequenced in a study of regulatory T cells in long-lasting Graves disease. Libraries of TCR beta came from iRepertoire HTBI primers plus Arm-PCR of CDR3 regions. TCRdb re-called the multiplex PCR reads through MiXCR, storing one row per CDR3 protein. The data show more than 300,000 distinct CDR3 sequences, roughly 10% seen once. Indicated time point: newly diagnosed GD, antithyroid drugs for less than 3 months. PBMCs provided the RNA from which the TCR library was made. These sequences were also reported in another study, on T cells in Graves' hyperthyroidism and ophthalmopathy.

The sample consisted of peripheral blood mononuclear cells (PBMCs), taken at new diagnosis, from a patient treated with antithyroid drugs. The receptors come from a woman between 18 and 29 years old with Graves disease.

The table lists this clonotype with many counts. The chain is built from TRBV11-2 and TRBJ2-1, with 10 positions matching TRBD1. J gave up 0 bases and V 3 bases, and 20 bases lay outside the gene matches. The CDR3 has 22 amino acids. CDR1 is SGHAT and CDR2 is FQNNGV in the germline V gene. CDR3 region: CASSLTPRDRGLFKSSYNEQFF. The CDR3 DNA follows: TGTGCCAGCAGCTTGACCCCCCGCGACAGGGGGCTCTTTAAGAGCTCCTACAATGAGCAGTTCTTC. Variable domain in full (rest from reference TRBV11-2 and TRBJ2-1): EAGVAQSPRYKIIEKRQSVAFWCNPISGHATLYWYQQILGQGPKLLIQFQNNGVVDDSQLPKDRFSAERLKGVDSTLKIQPAKLEDSAVYLCASSLTPRDRGLFKSSYNEQFFGPGTRLTVL.

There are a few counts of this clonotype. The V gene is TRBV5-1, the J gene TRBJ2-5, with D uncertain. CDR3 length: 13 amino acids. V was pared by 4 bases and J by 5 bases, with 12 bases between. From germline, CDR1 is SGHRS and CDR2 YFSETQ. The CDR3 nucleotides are TGCGCCAGCAGCCCCGTGGGGTACGAGACCCAGTACTTC. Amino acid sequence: CASSPVGYETQYF.

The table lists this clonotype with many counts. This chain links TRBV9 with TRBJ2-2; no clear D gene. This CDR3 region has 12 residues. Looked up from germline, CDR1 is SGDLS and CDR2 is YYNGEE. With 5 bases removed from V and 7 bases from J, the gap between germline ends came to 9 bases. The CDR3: CASSLDRGELFF. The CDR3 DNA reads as TGTGCCAGCAGTCTGGACCGCGGGGAGCTGTTTTTT.